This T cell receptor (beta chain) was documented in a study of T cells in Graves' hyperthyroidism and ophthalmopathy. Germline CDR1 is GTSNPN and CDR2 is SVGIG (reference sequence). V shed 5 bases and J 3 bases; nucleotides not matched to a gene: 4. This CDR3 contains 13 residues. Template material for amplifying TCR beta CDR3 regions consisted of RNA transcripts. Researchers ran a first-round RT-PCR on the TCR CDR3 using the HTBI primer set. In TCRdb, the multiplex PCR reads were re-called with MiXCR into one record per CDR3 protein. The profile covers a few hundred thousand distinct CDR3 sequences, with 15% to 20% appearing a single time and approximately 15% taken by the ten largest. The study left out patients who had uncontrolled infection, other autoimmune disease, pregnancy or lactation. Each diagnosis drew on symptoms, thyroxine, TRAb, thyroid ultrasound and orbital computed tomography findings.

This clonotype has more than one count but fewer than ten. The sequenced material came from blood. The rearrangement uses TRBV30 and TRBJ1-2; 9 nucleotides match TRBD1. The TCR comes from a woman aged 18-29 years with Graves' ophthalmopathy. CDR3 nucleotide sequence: TGTGCCTGGGAACAGGGGGCGGACTATGGCTACACCTTC. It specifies CAWEQGADYGYTF.